The source of this T cell receptor (beta chain) is a study of cytomegalovirus exposure and HLA in healthy donors. This CDR3 region has 16 residues. V gave up 4 bases and J gave up 2 bases, with 15 bases separating them. Germline-derived CDR1 and CDR2 are SGDLS and YYNGEE. The PCR made use of 60 Vbeta and 13 Jbeta primers. This table comes from immunoSEQ multiplex PCR, and its TCRdb copy is limited to in-frame clones, with some not included. The table lists approximately 120,000 clones, 60% to 85% of them singletons, with roughly 3.6% in the top ten. The sequence was collected from a man aged 25 to 40 in good health and CMV-seronegative. Sequencing input: PBMCs. The chain has TRBV9 and TRBJ2-2; D gene uncertain. CDR3 DNA: TGTGCCAGCAGCCCACGAGAGGTGTCAAACACCGGGGAGCTGTTTTTT. As protein: CASSPREVSNTGELFF. The full variable domain, completed using reference TRBV9 and TRBJ2-2, is DSGVTQTPKHLITATGQRVTLRCSPRSGDLSVYWYQQSLDQGLQFLIQYYNGEERAKGNILERFSAQQFPDLHSELNLSSLELGDSALYFCASSPREVSNTGELFFGEGSRLTVL.